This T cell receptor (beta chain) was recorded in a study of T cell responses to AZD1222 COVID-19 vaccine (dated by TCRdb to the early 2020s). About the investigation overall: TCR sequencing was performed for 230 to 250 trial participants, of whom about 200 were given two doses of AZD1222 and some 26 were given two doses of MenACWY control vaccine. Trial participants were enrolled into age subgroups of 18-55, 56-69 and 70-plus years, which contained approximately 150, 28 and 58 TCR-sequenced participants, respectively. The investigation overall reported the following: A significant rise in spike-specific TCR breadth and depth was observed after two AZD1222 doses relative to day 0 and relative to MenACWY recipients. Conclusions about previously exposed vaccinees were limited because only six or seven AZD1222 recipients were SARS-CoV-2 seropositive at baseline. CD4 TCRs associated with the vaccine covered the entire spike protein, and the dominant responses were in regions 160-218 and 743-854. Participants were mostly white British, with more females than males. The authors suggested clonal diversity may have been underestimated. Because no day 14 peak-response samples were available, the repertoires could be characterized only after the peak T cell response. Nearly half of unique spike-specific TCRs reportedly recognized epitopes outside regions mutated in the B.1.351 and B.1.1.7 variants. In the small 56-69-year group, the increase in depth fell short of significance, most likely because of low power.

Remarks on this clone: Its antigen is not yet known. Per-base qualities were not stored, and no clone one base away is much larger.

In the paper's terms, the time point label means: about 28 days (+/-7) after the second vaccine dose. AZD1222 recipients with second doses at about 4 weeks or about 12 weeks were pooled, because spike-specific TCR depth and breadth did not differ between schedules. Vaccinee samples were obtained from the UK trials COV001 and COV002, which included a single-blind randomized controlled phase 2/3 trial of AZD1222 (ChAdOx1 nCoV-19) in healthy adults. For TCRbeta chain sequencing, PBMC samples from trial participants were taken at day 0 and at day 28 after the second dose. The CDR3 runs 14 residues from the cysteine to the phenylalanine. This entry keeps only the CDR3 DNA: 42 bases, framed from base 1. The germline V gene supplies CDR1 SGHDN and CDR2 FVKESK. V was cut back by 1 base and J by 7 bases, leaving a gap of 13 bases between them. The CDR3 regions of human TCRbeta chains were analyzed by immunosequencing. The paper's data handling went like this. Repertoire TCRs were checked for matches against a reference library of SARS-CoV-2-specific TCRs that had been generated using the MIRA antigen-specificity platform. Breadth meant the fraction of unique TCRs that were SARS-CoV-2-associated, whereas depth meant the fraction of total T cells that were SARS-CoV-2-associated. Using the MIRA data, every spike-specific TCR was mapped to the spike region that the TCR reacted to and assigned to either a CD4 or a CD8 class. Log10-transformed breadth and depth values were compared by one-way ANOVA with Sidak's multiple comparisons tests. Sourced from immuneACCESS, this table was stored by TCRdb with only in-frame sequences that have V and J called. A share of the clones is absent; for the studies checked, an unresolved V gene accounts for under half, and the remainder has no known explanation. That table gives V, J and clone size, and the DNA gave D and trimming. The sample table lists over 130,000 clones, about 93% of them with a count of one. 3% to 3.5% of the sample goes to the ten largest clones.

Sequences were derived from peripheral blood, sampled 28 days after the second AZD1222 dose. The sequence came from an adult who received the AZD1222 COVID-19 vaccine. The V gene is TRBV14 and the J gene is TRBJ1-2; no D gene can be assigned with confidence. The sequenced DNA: TGTGCCAGCAGCCAAGTGGTGTGGGGAGGTGGCTACACCTTC. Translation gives CASSQVVWGGGYTF.